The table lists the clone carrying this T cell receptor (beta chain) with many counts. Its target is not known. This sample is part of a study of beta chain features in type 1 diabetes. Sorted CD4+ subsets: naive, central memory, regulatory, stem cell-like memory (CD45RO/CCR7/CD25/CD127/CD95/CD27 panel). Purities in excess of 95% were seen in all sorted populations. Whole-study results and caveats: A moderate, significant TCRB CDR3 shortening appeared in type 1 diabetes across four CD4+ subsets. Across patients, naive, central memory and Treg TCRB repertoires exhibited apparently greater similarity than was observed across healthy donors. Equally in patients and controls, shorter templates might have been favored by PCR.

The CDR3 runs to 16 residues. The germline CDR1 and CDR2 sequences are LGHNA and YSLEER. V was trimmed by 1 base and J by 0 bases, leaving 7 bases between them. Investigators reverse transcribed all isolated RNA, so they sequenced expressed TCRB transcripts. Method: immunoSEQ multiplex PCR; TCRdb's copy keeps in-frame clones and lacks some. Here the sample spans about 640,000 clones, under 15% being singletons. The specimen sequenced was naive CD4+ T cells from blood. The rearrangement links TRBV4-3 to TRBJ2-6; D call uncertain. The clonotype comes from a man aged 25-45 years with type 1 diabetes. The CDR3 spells CASSQATSSGANVLTF. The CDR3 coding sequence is TGCGCCAGCAGCCAAGCGACCAGCTCTGGGGCCAACGTCCTGACTTTC.